Included here is one T cell receptor (beta chain) sequence, with context. Antigen: not known. At one end the junction does not follow the germline gene, possibly because of a read error. TCRdb re-called the PCR reads with MiXCR, one entry per CDR3 protein. The sample includes about 640,000 distinct CDR3 sequences, about 20% seen only once; the top ten take 0.85% to 0.9%. From germline, CDR1 is LNHDA and CDR2 SQIVND (reference sequence). CDR3 length: 13 residues. This sample was taken from a study of molecular identifiers for immune sequencing clone quantification. Points from the study as a whole: Barcode-sharing identical TCR molecules could underestimate highly expanded clone sizes. One cell's worth of spiked Jurkat TCR RNA was reportedly detectable among some 1 million naive cells. Over 97% of effector molecules, but under 1% in naive cells, were held by clones with more than 20 RNA copies.

When naive CD8 T cells were sorted, they were gated as CD8+CD4-CCR7+CD45RA+. The specimen was naive CD8+ T cells from blood, with Jurkat cell RNA spiked in. Subset denoted: FACS-sorted CD8+CD4-CCR7+CD45RA+ naive T cells. This clonotype was sampled from a human donor in good health. Some libraries in this study had Jurkat cell RNA spiked in. The chain has TRBV19 and TRBJ2-1; D unclear. The CDR3, as DNA: TGTACCAGTAGTATCGCCGAATTTGGGGAGCAGTTCTTC. Protein product: CTSSIAEFGEQFF.